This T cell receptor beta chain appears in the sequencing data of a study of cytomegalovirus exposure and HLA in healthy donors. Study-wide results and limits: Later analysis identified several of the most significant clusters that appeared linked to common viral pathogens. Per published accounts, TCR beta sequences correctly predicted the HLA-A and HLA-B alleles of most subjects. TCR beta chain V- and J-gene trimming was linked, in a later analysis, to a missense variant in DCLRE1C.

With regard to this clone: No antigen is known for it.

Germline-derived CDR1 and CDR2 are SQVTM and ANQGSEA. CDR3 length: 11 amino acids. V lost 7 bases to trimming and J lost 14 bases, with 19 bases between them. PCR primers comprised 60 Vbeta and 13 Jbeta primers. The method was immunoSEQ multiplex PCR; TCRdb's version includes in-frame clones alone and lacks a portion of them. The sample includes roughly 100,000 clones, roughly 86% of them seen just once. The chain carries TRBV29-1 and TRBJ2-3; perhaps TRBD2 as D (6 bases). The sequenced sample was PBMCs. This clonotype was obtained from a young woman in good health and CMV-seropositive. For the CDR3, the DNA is TGCAGCGCCGAGTGGGGGGTCGACTGGTATTTT. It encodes CSAEWGVDWYF.